The TCR beta chain under discussion was sequenced for a study of cytomegalovirus exposure and HLA in healthy donors. Germline V lookup: CDR1 SQVTM, CDR2 ANQGSEA. Trimming took 1 base from V and 3 from J; bases not matched to a gene: 16. CDR3 length: 19 amino acids. This clone was observed once. The antigen is unknown. PCR involved 60 Vbeta and 13 Jbeta primers. As handled by the study authors: Approximately 86 million unique TCR beta chains, some 11 million shared, were counted in a later analysis. This table comes from immunoSEQ multiplex PCR, and its TCRdb copy is limited to in-frame clones, with some not included. V, J and clone size reflect that table, while D and trimming were determined from the DNA. In the table there are 160,000 or so clones, 70% to 80% of which are singletons. General study findings and limits: Earlier findings revealed that most TCR beta V segments proved productive either about 90% or about 30% of the time. Associated with cytomegalovirus, according to the listing, were 150 to 200 TCR beta chains.

The V gene is TRBV29-1, the J gene TRBJ2-1; TRBD1 matches 9 bases. Sequenced input: PBMCs. The sequence was collected from a man between 40 and 49 years old in good health and CMV-seronegative. The CDR3 protein is CSVEGRQGGPRVVYNEQFF. As DNA, the CDR3 is TGCAGCGTTGAAGGCCGACAGGGGGGTCCTCGGGTCGTCTACAATGAGCAGTTCTTC.